Listed below are T cell receptor beta chains from one sample, sequenced in a study of identical twins. TCRdb used MiXCR to reprocess the 5' RACE reads, holding one entry per CDR3 protein. This table has hundreds of thousands of distinct CDR3 sequences, 8% to 9.5% appearing once. These data were also reused for a study on yellow fever vaccine responses in identical twins.

The sequenced sample was CD8+ T cells sorted from blood. These receptors came from a woman between 18 and 30 years old in good health. The CDR3 runs from the conserved cysteine through the conserved F or W. The D gene is left open where the match is weak. Part of the rows lack a size; the others show once, few, many or a class for expanded clones.

clone_size: many; j_call: TRBJ2-5; v_call: TRBV7-2; d_call: -; cdr3_length: 15; cdr3_aa: CASSLVISLGETQYF; cdr3_nt: TGTGCCAGCAGCTTAGTAATTAGCCTTGGGGAGACCCAGTACTTC
clone_size: many; j_call: TRBJ2-7; v_call: TRBV6-2/TRBV6-3; d_call: TRBD1; cdr3_length: 14; cdr3_aa: CASHWDRPFYEQYF; cdr3_nt: TGTGCCAGTCACTGGGACAGGCCGTTCTACGAGCAGTACTTC
clone_size: many; j_call: TRBJ1-1; v_call: TRBV4-3; d_call: -; cdr3_length: 15; cdr3_aa: CASSYSWASGEEAFF; cdr3_nt: TGCGCCAGCAGCTATTCCTGGGCCAGCGGGGAAGAAGCTTTCTTT
clone_size: many; j_call: TRBJ2-3; v_call: TRBV4-3; d_call: -; cdr3_length: 14; cdr3_aa: CASSPTGIEDTQYF; cdr3_nt: TGCGCCAGCAGCCCGACTGGGATCGAGGATACGCAGTATTTT
clone_size: many; j_call: TRBJ2-2; v_call: TRBV27; d_call: TRBD1; cdr3_length: 15; cdr3_aa: CASSYRDRVPGELFF; cdr3_nt: TGTGCCAGCAGTTACCGGGACAGGGTGCCCGGGGAGCTGTTTTTT
clone_size: few; j_call: TRBJ1-6; v_call: TRBV18; d_call: TRBD1; cdr3_length: 15; cdr3_aa: CASSGTDSYNSPLHF; cdr3_nt: TGTGCCAGCTCCGGGACAGACTCCTATAATTCACCCCTCCACTTT
clone_size: -; j_call: TRBJ2-1; v_call: TRBV6-1; d_call: TRBD2; cdr3_length: 14; cdr3_aa: CASTLAGKYNEQFF; cdr3_nt: TGTGCCAGCACCCTAGCGGGGAAATACAATGAGCAGTTCTTC
clone_size: many; j_call: TRBJ2-1; v_call: TRBV29-1; d_call: TRBD2; cdr3_length: 13; cdr3_aa: CSVELAGYNEQFF; cdr3_nt: TGCAGCGTTGAACTAGCGGGCTACAATGAGCAGTTCTTC
clone_size: -; j_call: TRBJ2-1; v_call: TRBV12-5; d_call: -; cdr3_length: 14; cdr3_aa: CASAPAGAGNEQFF; cdr3_nt: TGTGCTAGTGCCCCTGCGGGGGCGGGCAATGAGCAGTTCTTC
clone_size: few; j_call: TRBJ1-2; v_call: TRBV7-9; d_call: -; cdr3_length: 13; cdr3_aa: CASSLAQNYGYTF; cdr3_nt: TGTGCCAGCAGCTTAGCCCAGAACTATGGCTACACCTTC
clone_size: many; j_call: TRBJ2-1; v_call: TRBV4-3; d_call: -; cdr3_length: 17; cdr3_aa: CASSQDLGDSFYNEQFF; cdr3_nt: TGCGCCAGCAGCCAAGATCTTGGTGACAGTTTTTACAATGAGCAGTTCTTC
clone_size: many; j_call: TRBJ2-7; v_call: TRBV2; d_call: TRBD2; cdr3_length: 16; cdr3_aa: CASRASLGTRDYEQYF; cdr3_nt: TGTGCCAGCAGGGCGAGTCTCGGGACTAGGGATTACGAGCAGTACTTC
clone_size: many; j_call: TRBJ1-1; v_call: TRBV30; d_call: -; cdr3_length: 12; cdr3_aa: CAWSVETAEAFF; cdr3_nt: TGTGCCTGGAGTGTAGAGACAGCAGAAGCTTTCTTT
clone_size: -; j_call: TRBJ2-1; v_call: TRBV12-3/TRBV12-4; d_call: TRBD2; cdr3_length: 16; cdr3_aa: CASRQPGLAGVNEQFF; cdr3_nt: TGTGCCAGCAGACAGCCGGGACTAGCGGGAGTCAATGAGCAGTTCTTC